This T cell receptor (beta chain) was observed in a study of T cell responses to AZD1222 COVID-19 vaccine. Study results and limitations: Spike as a whole was targeted by vaccine-associated CD4 TCRs, dominant at 160-218 and 743-854. Recipients of AZD1222 seropositive at baseline numbered only 5 to 7. Most donors were white British, females outnumbered males, and clonal diversity was possibly underestimated. There were repertoire samples only from the period after the peak T cell response.

Turning to this clone: Its antigen is as yet unknown.

V was trimmed by 5 bases and J by 5 bases, leaving 19 bases between them. The CDR3 contains 15 residues. Germline V gene lookup returns CDR1 MDHEN and CDR2 SYDVKM. TCRdb keeps only in-frame clones here, not all; method: immunoSEQ multiplex PCR. Counted here are over 100,000 clones, 88% occurring once; the ten biggest clones make up over 7.5%. This TCR was recovered from an adult in good health. The chain carries TRBV28 and TRBJ2-7, with D maybe TRBD2 (5 bases). The starting material was peripheral blood, obtained on day 0 of AZD1222 vaccination. CDR3 residues: CASSQQAPGSDEQYF. For the CDR3, the DNA is TGTGCCAGCAGTCAGCAGGCCCCGGGGTCGGACGAGCAGTACTTC. The full variable domain, in which reference TRBV28 and TRBJ2-7 provide the parts outside the CDR3, is DVKVTQSSRYLVKRTGEKVFLECVQDMDHENMFWYRQDPGLGLRLIYFSYDVKMKEKGDIPEGYSVSREKKERFSLILESASTNQTSMYLCASSQQAPGSDEQYFGPGTRLTVT.